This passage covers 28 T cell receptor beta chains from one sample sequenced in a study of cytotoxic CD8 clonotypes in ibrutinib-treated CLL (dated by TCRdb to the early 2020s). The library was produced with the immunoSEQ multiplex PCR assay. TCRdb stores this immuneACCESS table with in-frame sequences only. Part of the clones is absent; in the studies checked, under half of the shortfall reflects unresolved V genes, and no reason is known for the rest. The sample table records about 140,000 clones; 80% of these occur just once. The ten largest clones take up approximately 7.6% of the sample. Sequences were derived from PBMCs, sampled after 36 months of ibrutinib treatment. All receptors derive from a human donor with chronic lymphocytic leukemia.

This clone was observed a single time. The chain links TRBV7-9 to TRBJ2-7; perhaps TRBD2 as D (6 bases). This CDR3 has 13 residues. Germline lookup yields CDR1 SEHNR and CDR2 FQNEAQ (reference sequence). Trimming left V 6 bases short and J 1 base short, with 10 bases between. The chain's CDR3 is CASRSGTSYEQYF. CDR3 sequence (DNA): TGTGCCAGCAGATCGGGGACTTCCTACGAGCAGTACTTC.

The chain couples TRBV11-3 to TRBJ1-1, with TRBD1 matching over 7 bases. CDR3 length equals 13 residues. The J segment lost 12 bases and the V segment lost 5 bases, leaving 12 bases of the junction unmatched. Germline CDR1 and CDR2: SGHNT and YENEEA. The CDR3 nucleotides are TGTGCCAGCAGCGAACGACAGGGATCTGGTTCTTTCTTT. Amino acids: CASSERQGSGSFF.

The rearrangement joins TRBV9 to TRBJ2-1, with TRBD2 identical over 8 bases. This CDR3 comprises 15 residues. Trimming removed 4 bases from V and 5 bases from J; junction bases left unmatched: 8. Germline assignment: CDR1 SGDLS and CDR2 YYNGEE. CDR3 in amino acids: CASSKRGTSNNEQFF. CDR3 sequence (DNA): TGTGCCAGCAGCAAAAGAGGGACTAGTAACAATGAGCAGTTCTTC.

CDR3 in amino acids: CATSRDGTSYNEQFF. CDR3 sequence (DNA): TGTGCCACCAGCAGAGACGGGACTTCCTACAATGAGCAGTTCTTC. This sequence joins TRBV15 and TRBJ2-1; perhaps TRBD2 as D (6 bases). V dropped 0 bases and J dropped 1 base, with 7 bases sitting between them. Germline V CDR1 and CDR2: LNHNV, YYDKDF (reference sequence). This CDR3 is 15 amino acids long.

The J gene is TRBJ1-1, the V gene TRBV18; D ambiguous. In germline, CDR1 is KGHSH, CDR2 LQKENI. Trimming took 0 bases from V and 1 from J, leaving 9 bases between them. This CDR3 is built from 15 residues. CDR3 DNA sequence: TGTGCCAGCTCACCACCGGAGGGCCGGAACACTGAAGCTTTCTTT. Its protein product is CASSPPEGRNTEAFF.

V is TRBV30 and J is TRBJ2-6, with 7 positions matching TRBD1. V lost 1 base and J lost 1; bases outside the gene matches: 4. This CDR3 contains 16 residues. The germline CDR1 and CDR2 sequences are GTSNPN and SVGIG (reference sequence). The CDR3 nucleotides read TGTGCCTGGAGTGGTCACAGGGGATCTGGGGCCAACGTCCTGACTTTC. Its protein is CAWSGHRGSGANVLTF.

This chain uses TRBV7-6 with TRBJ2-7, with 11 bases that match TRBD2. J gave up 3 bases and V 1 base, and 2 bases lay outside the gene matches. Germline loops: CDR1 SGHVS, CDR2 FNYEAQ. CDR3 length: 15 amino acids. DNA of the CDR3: TGTGCCAGCAGCTTAGTAGCGGGGGGGCTCTACGAGCAGTACTTC. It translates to CASSLVAGGLYEQYF. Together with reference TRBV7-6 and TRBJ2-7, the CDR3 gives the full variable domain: GAGVSQSPRYKVTKRGQDVALRCDPISGHVSLYWYRQALGQGPEFLTYFNYEAQQDKSGLPNDRFSAERPEGSISTLTIQRTEQRDSAMYRCASSLVAGGLYEQYFGPGTRLTVT.

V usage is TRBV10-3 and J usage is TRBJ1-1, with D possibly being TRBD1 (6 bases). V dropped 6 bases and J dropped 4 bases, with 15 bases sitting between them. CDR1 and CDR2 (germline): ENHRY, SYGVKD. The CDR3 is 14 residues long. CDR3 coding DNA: TGTGCCATCAGAAACAGGGAGAAGGGCACTGAAGCTTTCTTT. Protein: CAIRNREKGTEAFF.

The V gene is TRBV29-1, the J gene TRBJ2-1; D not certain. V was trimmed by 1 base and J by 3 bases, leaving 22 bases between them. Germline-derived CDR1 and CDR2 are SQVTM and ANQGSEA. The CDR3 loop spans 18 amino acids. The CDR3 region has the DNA TGCAGCGTTGAAGTAATGTCTTGGGCGCTAGAGCTCTACAATGAGCAGTTCTTC. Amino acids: CSVEVMSWALELYNEQFF.

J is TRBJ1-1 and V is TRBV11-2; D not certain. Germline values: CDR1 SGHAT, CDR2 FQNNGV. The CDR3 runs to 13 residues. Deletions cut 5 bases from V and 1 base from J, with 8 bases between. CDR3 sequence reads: CASSEQPNTEAFF. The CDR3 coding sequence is TGTGCCAGCAGCGAACAGCCGAACACTGAAGCTTTCTTT.

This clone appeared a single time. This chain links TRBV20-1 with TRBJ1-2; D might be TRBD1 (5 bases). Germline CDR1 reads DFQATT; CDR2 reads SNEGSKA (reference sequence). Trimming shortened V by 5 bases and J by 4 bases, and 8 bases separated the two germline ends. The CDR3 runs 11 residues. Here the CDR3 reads CSAWDAYGYTF. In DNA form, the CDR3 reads TGCAGTGCTTGGGACGCCTATGGCTACACCTTC.

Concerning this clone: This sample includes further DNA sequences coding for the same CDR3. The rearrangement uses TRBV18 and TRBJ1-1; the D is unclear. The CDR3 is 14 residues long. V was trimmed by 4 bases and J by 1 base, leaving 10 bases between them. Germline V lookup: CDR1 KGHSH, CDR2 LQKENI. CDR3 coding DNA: TGTGCCAGCTCACTGGGAGTTCGGAACACTGAAGCTTTCTTT. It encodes CASSLGVRNTEAFF.

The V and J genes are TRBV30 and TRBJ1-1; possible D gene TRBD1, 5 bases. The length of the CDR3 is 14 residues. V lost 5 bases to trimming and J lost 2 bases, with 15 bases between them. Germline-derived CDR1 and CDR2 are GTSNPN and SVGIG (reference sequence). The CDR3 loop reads CAWGGGKGNTEAFF. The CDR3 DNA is TGTGCCTGGGGGGGAGGTAAAGGTAACACTGAAGCTTTCTTT.

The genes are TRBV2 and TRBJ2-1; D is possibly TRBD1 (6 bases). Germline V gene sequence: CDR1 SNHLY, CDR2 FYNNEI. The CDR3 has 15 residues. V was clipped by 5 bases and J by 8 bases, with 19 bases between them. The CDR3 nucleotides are TGTGCCAGCAGTTTCTTGAGACAGGCTGGGGATGAGCAGTTCTTC. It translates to CASSFLRQAGDEQFF.

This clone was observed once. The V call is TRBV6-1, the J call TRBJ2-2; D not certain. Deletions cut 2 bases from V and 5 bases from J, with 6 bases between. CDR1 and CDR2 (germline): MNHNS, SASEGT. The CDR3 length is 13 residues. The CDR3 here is CASSELATGELFF. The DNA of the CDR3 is TGTGCCAGCAGTGAACTTGCAACCGGGGAGCTGTTTTTT.

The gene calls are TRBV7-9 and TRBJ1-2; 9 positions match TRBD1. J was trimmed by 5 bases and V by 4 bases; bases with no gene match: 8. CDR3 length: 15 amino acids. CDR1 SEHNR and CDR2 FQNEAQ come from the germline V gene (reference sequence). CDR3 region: CASSSWTGDNYGYTF. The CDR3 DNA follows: TGTGCCAGCAGCTCCTGGACAGGGGACAATTATGGCTACACCTTC.

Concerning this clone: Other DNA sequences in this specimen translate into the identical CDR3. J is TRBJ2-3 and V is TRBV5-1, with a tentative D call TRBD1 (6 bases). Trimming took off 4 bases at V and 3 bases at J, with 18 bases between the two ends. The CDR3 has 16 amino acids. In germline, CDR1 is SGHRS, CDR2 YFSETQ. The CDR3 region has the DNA TGCGCCAGCAGCCAGGGTGGGGGCGGCAGAACAGATACGCAGTATTTT. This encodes CASSQGGGGRTDTQYF.

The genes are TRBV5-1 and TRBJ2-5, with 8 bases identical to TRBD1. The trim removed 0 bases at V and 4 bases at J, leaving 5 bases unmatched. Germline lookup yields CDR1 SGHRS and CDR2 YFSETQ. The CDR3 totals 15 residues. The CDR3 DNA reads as TGCGCCAGCAGCTTGGCCCCAGGGGGCTTAGAGACCCAGTACTTC. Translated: CASSLAPGGLETQYF.

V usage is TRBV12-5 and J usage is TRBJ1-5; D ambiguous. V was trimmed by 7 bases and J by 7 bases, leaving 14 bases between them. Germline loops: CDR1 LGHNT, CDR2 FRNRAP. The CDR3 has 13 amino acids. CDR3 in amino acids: CASAAWVGQPQHF. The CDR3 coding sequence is TGTGCTAGTGCAGCGTGGGTCGGGCAGCCCCAGCATTTT.

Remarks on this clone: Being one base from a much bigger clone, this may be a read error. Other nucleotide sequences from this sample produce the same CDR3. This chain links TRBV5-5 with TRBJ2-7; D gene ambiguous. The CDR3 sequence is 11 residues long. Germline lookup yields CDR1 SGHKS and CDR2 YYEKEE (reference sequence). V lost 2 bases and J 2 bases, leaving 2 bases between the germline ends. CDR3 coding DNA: TGTGCCAGCAGCTTAACCTACGAGCAGTACTTC. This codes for CASSLTYEQYF.

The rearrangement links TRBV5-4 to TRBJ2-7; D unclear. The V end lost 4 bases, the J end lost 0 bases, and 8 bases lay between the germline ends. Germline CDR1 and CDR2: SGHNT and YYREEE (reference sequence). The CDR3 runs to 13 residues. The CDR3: CASSHTVSYEQYF. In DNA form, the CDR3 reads TGTGCCAGCAGCCACACAGTCTCCTACGAGCAGTACTTC.

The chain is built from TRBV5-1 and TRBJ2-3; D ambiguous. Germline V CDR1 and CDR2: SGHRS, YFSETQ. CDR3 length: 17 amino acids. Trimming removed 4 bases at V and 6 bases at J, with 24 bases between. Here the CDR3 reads CASSTNPGRKSWDTQYF. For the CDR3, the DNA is TGCGCCAGCAGCACCAACCCCGGACGGAAATCGTGGGATACGCAGTATTTT.

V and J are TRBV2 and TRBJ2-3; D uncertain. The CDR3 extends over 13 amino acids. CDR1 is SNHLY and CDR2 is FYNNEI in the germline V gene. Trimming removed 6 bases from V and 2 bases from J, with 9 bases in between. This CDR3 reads CASRAPVTDTQYF. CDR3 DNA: TGTGCCAGCAGGGCCCCCGTCACAGATACGCAGTATTTT.

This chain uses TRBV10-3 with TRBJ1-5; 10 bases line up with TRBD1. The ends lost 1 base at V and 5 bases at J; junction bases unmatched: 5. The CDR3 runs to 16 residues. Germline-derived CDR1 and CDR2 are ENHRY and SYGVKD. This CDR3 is CAISELAGTGDQPQHF. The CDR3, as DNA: TGTGCCATCAGTGAGTTAGCCGGGACAGGGGATCAGCCCCAGCATTTT.

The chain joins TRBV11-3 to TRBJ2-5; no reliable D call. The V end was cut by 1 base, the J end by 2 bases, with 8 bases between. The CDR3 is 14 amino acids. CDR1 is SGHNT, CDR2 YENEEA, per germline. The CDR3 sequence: CASSLGGNQETQYF. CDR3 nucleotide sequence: TGTGCCAGCAGCTTAGGGGGAAATCAAGAGACCCAGTACTTC.

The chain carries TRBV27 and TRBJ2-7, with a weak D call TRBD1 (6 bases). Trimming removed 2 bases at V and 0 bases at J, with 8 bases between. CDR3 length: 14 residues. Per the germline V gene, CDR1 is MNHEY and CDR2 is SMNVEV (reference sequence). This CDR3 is CASSLEGGSYEQYF. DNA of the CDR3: TGTGCCAGCAGTTTAGAAGGGGGCTCCTACGAGCAGTACTTC.

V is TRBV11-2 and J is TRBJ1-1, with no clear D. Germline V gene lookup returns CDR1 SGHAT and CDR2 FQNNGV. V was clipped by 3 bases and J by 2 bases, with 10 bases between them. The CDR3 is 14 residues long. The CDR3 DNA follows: TGTGCCAGCAGCTTCGGTTTAACAAACACTGAAGCTTTCTTT. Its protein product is CASSFGLTNTEAFF.

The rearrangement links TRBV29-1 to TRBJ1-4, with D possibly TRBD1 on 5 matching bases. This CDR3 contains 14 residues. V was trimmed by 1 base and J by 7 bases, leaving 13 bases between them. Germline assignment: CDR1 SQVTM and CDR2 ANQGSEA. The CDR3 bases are TGCAGCGTTGAAGGGGTAGGGGAGACTGAAAAACTGTTTTTT. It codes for CSVEGVGETEKLFF.